The TCR beta chain described here comes from a study of blood T cell repertoires in COVID-19. The V and J ends lost 7 bases and 4 bases respectively, with 12 bases between them. This CDR3 is 13 amino acids long. This clone has more than one count but fewer than ten. In the study's own analysis: By means of reference gene primer amplification, nucleated cell counts were estimated. The data were produced by immunoSEQ multiplex PCR, yet TCRdb's version contains in-frame clones alone and is incomplete. V, J and clone size are those of that table, while D and trimming were read from the DNA. This repertoire shows about 160,000 clones, roughly 85% found once; its top ten account for under 3.5%.

What was sequenced was peripheral blood. This rearrangement joins TRBV12-3 or TRBV12-4 to TRBJ2-3; D is uncertain. This sequence was found in a man aged 65-85 years with acute or convalescent COVID-19. CDR3 loop: CASNTLVADTQYF. The CDR3 region has the DNA TGTGCCAGCAATACCCTAGTTGCAGATACGCAGTATTTT.